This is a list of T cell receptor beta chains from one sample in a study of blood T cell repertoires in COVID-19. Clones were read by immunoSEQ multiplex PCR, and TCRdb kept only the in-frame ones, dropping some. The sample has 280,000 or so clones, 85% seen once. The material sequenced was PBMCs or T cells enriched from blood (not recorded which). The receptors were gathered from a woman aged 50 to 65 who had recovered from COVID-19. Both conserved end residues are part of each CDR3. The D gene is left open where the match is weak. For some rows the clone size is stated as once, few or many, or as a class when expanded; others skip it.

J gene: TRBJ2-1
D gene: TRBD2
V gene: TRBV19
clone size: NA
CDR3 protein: CASSSLAGVAYNEQFF
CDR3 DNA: TGTGCCAGTAGTTCCTTAGCGGGAGTTGCCTACAATGAGCAGTTCTTC

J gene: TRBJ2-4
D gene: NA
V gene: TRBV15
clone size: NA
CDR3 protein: CATSRAGSAKNIQYF
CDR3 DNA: TGTGCCACCAGCCGGGCAGGGTCGGCCAAAAACATTCAGTACTTC

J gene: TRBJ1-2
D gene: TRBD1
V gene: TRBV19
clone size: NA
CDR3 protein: CASSINRDRAYGYTF
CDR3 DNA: TGTGCCAGTAGTATTAATAGGGACAGGGCCTATGGCTACACCTTC

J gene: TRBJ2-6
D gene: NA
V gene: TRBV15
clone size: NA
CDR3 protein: CATSRDLSGSAGANVLTF
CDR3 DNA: TGTGCCACCAGCAGAGATCTTTCAGGCTCAGCTGGGGCCAACGTCCTGACTTTC

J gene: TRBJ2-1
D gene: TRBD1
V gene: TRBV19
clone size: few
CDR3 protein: CASHPRDRGQSVEQFF
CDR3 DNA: TGTGCCAGCCACCCCCGGGACAGGGGGCAGAGCGTGGAGCAGTTCTTC

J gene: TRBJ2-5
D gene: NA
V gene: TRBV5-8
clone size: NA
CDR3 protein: CASSTFQVGETQYF
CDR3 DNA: TGTGCCAGCAGCACCTTTCAAGTCGGAGAGACCCAGTACTTC

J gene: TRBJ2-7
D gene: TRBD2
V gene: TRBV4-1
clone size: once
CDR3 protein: CASSQELAGANPPYEQYF
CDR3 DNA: TGCGCCAGCAGCCAAGAACTAGCGGGAGCGAACCCTCCCTACGAGCAGTACTTC

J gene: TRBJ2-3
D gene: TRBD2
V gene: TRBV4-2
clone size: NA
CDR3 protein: CASSQDFRTSGGAHTQYF
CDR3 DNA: TGTGCCAGCAGCCAAGATTTCCGAACTAGCGGGGGGGCCCATACGCAGTATTTT

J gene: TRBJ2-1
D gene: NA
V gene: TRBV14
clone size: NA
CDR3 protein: CASSQGGLSQIDEQFF
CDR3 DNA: TGTGCCAGCAGCCAGGGAGGACTATCCCAAATAGATGAGCAGTTCTTC

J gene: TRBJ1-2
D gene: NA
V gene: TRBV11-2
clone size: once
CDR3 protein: CASSLGPGLYGYTF
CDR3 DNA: TGTGCCAGCAGCTTAGGTCCAGGGCTTTATGGCTACACCTTC

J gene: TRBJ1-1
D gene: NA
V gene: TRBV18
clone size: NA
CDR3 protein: CASSDDRDTEAFF
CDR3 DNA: TGTGCCAGCTCAGATGACAGAGACACTGAAGCTTTCTTT

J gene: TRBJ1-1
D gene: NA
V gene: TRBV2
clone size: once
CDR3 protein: CASRQGANTEAFF
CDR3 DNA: TGTGCCAGCAGGCAAGGGGCGAACACTGAAGCTTTCTTT

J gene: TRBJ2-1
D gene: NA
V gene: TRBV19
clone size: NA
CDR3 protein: CASNMRQYNEQFF
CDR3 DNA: TGTGCCAGTAACATGCGGCAGTACAATGAGCAGTTCTTC

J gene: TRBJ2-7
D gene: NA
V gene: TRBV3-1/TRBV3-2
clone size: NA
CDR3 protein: CASSQVETEQYF
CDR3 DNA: TGTGCCAGCAGCCAAGTCGAAACTGAGCAGTACTTC

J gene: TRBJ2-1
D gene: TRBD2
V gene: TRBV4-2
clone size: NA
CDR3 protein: CASSQGALAGVHEQFF
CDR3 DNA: TGTGCCAGCAGCCAAGGGGCACTAGCGGGAGTTCATGAGCAGTTCTTC

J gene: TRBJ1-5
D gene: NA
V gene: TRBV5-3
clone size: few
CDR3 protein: CARSLDRTNQPQHF
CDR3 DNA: TGTGCCAGAAGCTTGGACAGGACAAATCAGCCCCAGCATTTT

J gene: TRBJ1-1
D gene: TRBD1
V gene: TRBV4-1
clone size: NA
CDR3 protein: CASSQRNLKGQGNTEAFF
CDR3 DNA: TGCGCCAGCAGCCAACGAAACCTGAAGGGACAGGGGAACACTGAAGCTTTCTTT

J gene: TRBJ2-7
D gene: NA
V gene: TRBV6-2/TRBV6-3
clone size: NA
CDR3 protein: CASSSRWTGGGYEQYF
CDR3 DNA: TGTGCCAGCAGCTCCAGATGGACCGGGGGAGGATACGAGCAGTACTTC

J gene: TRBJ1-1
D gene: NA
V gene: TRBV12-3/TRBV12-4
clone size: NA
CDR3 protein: CATRGNTEAFF
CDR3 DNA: TGTGCCACTAGGGGTAACACTGAAGCTTTCTTT

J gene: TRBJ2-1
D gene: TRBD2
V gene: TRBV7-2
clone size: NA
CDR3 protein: CASSLATGGSNEQFF
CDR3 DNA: TGTGCCAGCAGCTTAGCGACGGGAGGGTCCAATGAGCAGTTCTTC

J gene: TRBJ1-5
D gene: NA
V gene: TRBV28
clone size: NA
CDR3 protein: CASSSRQVGQPQHF
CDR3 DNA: TGTGCCAGCAGTTCCCGCCAGGTCGGTCAGCCCCAGCATTTT

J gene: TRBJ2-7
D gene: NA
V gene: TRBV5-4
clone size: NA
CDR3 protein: CASSTGQAEGREQYF
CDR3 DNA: TGTGCCAGCAGCACTGGACAAGCAGAAGGACGCGAGCAGTACTTC

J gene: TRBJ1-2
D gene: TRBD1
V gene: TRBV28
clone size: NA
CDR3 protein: CASRLGQGISYGYTF
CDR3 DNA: TGTGCCAGCAGACTAGGACAGGGGATTAGCTATGGCTACACCTTC

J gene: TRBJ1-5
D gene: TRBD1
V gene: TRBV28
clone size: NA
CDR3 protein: CASRKGQGRHQPQHF
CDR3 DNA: TGTGCCAGCAGAAAGGGACAGGGGCGCCATCAGCCCCAGCATTTT

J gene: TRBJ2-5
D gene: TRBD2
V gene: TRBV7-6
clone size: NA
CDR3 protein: CASSLTSGNVQTQYF
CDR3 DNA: TGTGCCAGCAGCTTAACTAGCGGGAATGTGCAGACCCAGTACTTC

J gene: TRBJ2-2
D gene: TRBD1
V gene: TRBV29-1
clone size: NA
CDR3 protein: CSVIRTGDNSNTGELFF
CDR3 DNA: TGCAGCGTAATACGGACAGGCGATAATTCGAACACCGGGGAGCTGTTTTTT

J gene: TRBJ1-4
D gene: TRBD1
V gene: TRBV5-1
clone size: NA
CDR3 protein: CASSSDRGTEKLFF
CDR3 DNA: TGCGCCAGCAGCTCGGACAGGGGCACTGAAAAACTGTTTTTT

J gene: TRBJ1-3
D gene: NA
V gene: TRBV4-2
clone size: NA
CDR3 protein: CASSQGAGERNTIYF
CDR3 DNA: TGTGCCAGCAGCCAAGGGGCAGGGGAAAGAAACACCATATATTTT

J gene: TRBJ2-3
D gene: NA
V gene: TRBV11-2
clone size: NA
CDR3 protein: CASSLTRGRTDTQYF
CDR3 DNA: TGTGCCAGCAGCTTAACCAGGGGTCGGACAGATACGCAGTATTTT

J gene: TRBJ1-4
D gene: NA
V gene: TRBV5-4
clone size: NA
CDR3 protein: CASSLKVAGANEKLFF
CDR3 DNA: TGTGCCAGCAGCCTCAAAGTGGCGGGGGCTAATGAAAAACTGTTTTTT